Listed here are 18 T cell receptor beta chains from one sample, sequenced in a study of beta chain features in type 1 diabetes. Their antigens are not known. General observations from the study: Shortening that was moderate but significant affected the TCRB CDR3s of Type 1 diabetes patients in all four CD4+ subsets.

cDNA synthesis used the whole RNA isolate, giving expressed TCRB sequences. The table came from immunoSEQ multiplex PCR; TCRdb's copy has only in-frame clones and leaves some out. The repertoire holds more than 55,000 clones, with around half as singletons. Sequencing input: Tregs from blood. All receptors derive from a woman in her thirties or forties with type 1 diabetes.

A few counts support this clone. The gene calls are TRBV4-2 and TRBJ1-2; D unclear. CDR3 length equals 13 residues. V was shortened by 0 bases and J by 8 bases, with 10 bases between the two germline ends. Germline CDR1 is LGHNA and CDR2 is YNFKEQ. The CDR3: CASSQDHVSGYTF. The CDR3 DNA reads TGTGCCAGCAGCCAAGATCATGTAAGCGGCTACACCTTC.

CDR3 coding DNA: TGTGCCAGCAGCTTCCCGACAGCTAACTATGGCTACACCTTC. Amino acids: CASSFPTANYGYTF. The chain links TRBV7-2 to TRBJ1-2, with D possibly matching TRBD1 (5 bases). The CDR3 is 14 residues long. Germline CDR1 is SGHTA and CDR2 is FQGNSA. V gave up 3 bases and J gave up 0 bases, with 8 bases separating them.

This rearrangement joins TRBV6-5 to TRBJ1-4, with TRBD1 identical over 9 bases. This CDR3 has 15 residues. The germline V gene encodes CDR1 MNHEY and CDR2 SVGAGI. The ends lost 5 bases at V and 3 bases at J; junction bases unmatched: 4. CDR3 in amino acids: CASSPRTGANEKLFF. DNA of the CDR3: TGTGCCAGCAGTCCCAGGACAGGGGCTAATGAAAAACTGTTTTTT.

The chain has TRBV4-3 and TRBJ2-6; 7 positions match TRBD1. In germline, CDR1 is LGHNA, CDR2 YSLEER. The CDR3 runs to 16 residues. The V and J ends lost 0 bases and 3 bases, in that order; junction bases with no gene match: 2. The CDR3 nucleotides are TGCGCCAGCAGCCAAGATACAGGGGTTGGGGCCAACGTCCTGACTTTC. It specifies CASSQDTGVGANVLTF.

This clone was observed a handful of times. The chain has TRBV28 and TRBJ2-1, with D possibly matching TRBD2 (5 bases). Trimming left V 1 base short and J 6 bases short, with 10 bases between. Germline assignment: CDR1 MDHEN and CDR2 SYDVKM. The CDR3 is made up of 14 amino acids. CDR3 DNA sequence: TGTGCCAGCAGTTTATACGCGGGCGGCAATGAGCAGTTCTTC. As protein: CASSLYAGGNEQFF.

This clone rates as medium-sized (0.01 to 0.1%). The chain employs TRBV5-1 and TRBJ1-5; D remains ambiguous. Looked up from germline, CDR1 is SGHRS and CDR2 is YFSETQ. CDR3 length: 14 amino acids. V shed 0 bases and J shed 5 bases, with 9 bases lying between them. The CDR3 spells CASSLGQADQPQHF. The DNA of the CDR3 is TGCGCCAGCAGCTTGGGGCAGGCCGATCAGCCCCAGCATTTT. The entire variable domain, with the rest obtained from reference TRBV5-1 and TRBJ1-5, is as follows: KAGVTQTPRYLIKTRGQQVTLSCSPISGHRSVSWYQQTPGQGLQFLFEYFSETQRNKGNFPGRFSGRQFSNSRSEMNVSTLELGDSALYLCASSLGQADQPQHFGDGTRLSIL.

The rearrangement uses TRBV27 and TRBJ2-7; 7 bases fit TRBD1. The germline CDR1 and CDR2 sequences are MNHEY and SMNVEV (reference sequence). The CDR3 extends over 13 amino acids. The V segment lost 4 bases and the J segment 2 bases; nucleotides outside the gene matches: 2. The DNA for the CDR3 is TGTGCCAGCAGTTCGACAGGGACCTACGAGCAGTACTTC. It specifies CASSSTGTYEQYF.

The V gene is TRBV7-2, the J gene TRBJ1-1; D possibly corresponds to TRBD1 (5 bases). V was trimmed by 3 bases and J by 4 bases, leaving 12 bases between them. Germline V gene lookup returns CDR1 SGHTA and CDR2 FQGNSA. The length of the CDR3 is 14 residues. DNA for the CDR3: TGTGCCAGCAGCTTGGGAGGGACGCGCACTGAAGCTTTCTTT. Protein product: CASSLGGTRTEAFF.

This clone was picked up a small number of times. The rearrangement joins TRBV28 to TRBJ1-2; 7 bases are a match to TRBD1. From germline, CDR1 is MDHEN and CDR2 SYDVKM. V gave up 7 bases and J gave up 7 bases; unmatched junction bases: 9. This CDR3 comprises 13 residues. CDR3 bases: TGTGCCAGCAAGCCTTCACAGGGGACTGGCTACACCTTC. Its translation is CASKPSQGTGYTF.

J is TRBJ2-5 and V is TRBV9; D gene unclear. The better agreement between TRBJ2-7 and the DNA end casts doubt on the J call. The CDR3 loop spans 14 amino acids. Germline V gene data show CDR1 as SGDLS and CDR2 as YYNGEE. This CDR3 reads CASSRGVSSYEQYF. CDR3 bases: TGTGCCAGCAGCCGCGGTGTAAGCTCCTACGAGCAGTACTTC.

This clone showed up just a few times. This chain joins TRBV5-4 and TRBJ2-1, with D uncertain. Germline V gene sequence: CDR1 SGHNT, CDR2 YYREEE (reference sequence). This CDR3 has 14 amino acids. Between the trimmed V and J ends, which lost 0 bases and 0 bases, there was a span of 4 bases. CDR3 DNA: TGTGCCAGCAGCTTGGCGGGCTCCTACAATGAGCAGTTCTTC. Protein sequence: CASSLAGSYNEQFF.

The chain is built from TRBV5-1 and TRBJ1-2, with TRBD1 identical over 10 bases. CDR1 SGHRS and CDR2 YFSETQ come from the germline V gene. The J segment lost 6 bases and the V segment lost 3 bases, leaving 5 bases of the junction unmatched. The CDR3 extends over 14 amino acids. The CDR3: CASSSDRGLDGYTF. DNA of the CDR3: TGCGCCAGCAGCTCCGACAGGGGGCTGGATGGCTACACCTTC. The variable domain in full, completed from reference TRBV5-1 and TRBJ1-2, reads KAGVTQTPRYLIKTRGQQVTLSCSPISGHRSVSWYQQTPGQGLQFLFEYFSETQRNKGNFPGRFSGRQFSNSRSEMNVSTLELGDSALYLCASSSDRGLDGYTFGSGTRLTVV.

V is TRBV5-1 and J is TRBJ2-1; D gene ambiguous. The germline gives CDR1 SGHRS, CDR2 YFSETQ. Trimming took 0 bases from V and 0 from J, leaving 4 bases between them. The CDR3 extends over 14 amino acids. This CDR3 reads CASSLDSSYNEQFF. DNA of the CDR3: TGCGCCAGCAGCTTGGATAGCTCCTACAATGAGCAGTTCTTC.

The chain links TRBV28 to TRBJ1-2, with TRBD1 matching over 8 bases. This CDR3 is built from 14 residues. Germline V gene data show CDR1 as MDHEN and CDR2 as SYDVKM. The trim removed 6 bases at V and 4 bases at J, leaving 7 bases unmatched. The CDR3 DNA reads TGTGCCAGCAGCACGACAGGGGATCCCTATGGCTACACCTTC. As protein: CASSTTGDPYGYTF.

This clone was seen more than once but under ten times. V and J are TRBV28 and TRBJ1-5; TRBD1 might be the D (5 bases). The CDR3 spans 12 residues. Germline loops: CDR1 MDHEN, CDR2 SYDVKM. V gave up 7 bases and J gave up 5 bases, with 9 bases separating them. DNA of the CDR3: TGTGCCAGCAAACAGGAAGATCAGCCCCAGCATTTT. Encoded protein: CASKQEDQPQHF. The full variable domain, completed using reference TRBV28 and TRBJ1-5, is DVKVTQSSRYLVKRTGEKVFLECVQDMDHENMFWYRQDPGLGLRLIYFSYDVKMKEKGDIPEGYSVSREKKERFSLILESASTNQTSMYLCASKQEDQPQHFGDGTRLSIL.

The V call is TRBV28, the J call TRBJ2-7; D is uncertain. CDR3 size: 14 residues. Germline V gives CDR1 MDHEN, CDR2 SYDVKM. The germline V and J ends were trimmed by 5 bases and 0 bases, with 11 bases remaining between them. The CDR3 sequence: CASSPEPGSYEQYF. In DNA, the CDR3 is TGTGCCAGCAGTCCCGAACCAGGCTCCTACGAGCAGTACTTC.

This sequence joins TRBV6-5 and TRBJ2-6; maybe TRBD1 (6 bases). Trimming stripped 5 bases from V and 6 bases from J, with 11 bases between. Germline values: CDR1 MNHEY, CDR2 SVGAGI. The CDR3 extends over 14 amino acids. The CDR3 DNA reads as TGTGCCAGCAGTCGGACAGACTCGGCCAACGTCCTGACTTTC. Translating it yields CASSRTDSANVLTF.

The gene calls are TRBV5-1 and TRBJ2-7; TRBD2 might be the D (7 bases). The CDR3 is 15 residues long. CDR1 and CDR2 from the germline V gene are SGHRS and YFSETQ. Trimming took 4 bases from V and 7 from J, leaving 21 bases between them. In nucleotides, the CDR3 is TGCGCCAGCAGCCCGGGGGGCGCGGGAGATTGGGAGCAGTACTTC. Amino acids: CASSPGGAGDWEQYF.